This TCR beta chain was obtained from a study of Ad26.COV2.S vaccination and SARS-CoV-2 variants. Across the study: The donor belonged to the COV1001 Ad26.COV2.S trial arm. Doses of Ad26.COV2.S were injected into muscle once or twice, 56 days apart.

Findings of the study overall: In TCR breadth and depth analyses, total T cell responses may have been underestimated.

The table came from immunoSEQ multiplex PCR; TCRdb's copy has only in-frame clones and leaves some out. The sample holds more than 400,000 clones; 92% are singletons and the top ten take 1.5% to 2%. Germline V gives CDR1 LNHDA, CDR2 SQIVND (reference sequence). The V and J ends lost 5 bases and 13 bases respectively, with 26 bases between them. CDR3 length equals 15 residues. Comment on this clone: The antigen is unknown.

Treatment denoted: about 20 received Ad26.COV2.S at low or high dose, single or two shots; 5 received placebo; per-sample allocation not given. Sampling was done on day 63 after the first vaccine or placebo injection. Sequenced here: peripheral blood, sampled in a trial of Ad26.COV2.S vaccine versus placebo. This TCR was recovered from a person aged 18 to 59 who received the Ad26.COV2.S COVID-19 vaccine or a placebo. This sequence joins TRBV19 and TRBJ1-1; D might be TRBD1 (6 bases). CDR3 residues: CASSALQGVGEASFF. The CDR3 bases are TGTGCCAGTAGTGCCTTACAGGGAGTAGGCGAAGCTAGTTTCTTT.